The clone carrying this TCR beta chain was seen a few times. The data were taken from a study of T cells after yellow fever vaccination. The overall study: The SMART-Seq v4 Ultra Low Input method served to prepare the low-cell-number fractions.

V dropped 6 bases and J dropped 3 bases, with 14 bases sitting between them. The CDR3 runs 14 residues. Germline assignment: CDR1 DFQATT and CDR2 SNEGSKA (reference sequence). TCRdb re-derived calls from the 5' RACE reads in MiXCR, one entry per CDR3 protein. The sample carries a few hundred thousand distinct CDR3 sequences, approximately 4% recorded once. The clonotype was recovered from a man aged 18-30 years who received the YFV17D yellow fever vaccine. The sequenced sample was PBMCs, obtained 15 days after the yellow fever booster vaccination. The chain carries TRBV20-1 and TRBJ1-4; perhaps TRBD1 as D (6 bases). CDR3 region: CSAGAALANEKLFF. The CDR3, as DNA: TGCAGTGCGGGGGCGGCACTAGCTAATGAAAAACTGTTTTTT.